These 13 T cell receptor beta chains share one sample of origin, sequenced in a study of cytomegalovirus exposure and HLA in healthy donors. Use of 60 Vbeta and 13 Jbeta primers characterized the PCR. Method: immunoSEQ multiplex PCR; TCRdb's copy keeps in-frame clones and lacks some. The table includes roughly 180,000 clones, about four fifths detected once. Source material: PBMCs. All receptors derive from a female donor in good health and CMV-seronegative.

This clone came up a few times. The same CDR3 is also encoded by other DNA sequences in this sample. The chain uses TRBV7-9 and TRBJ1-4; 8 bases align to TRBD1. There are 14 residues in the CDR3. With V trimmed by 1 base and J by 5 bases, 0 bases remained unmatched. CDR1 is SEHNR, CDR2 FQNEAQ, per germline (reference sequence). CDR3 nucleotide sequence: TGTGCCAGCAGCTTAGGACAGGGGAATGAAAAACTGTTTTTT. It translates to CASSLGQGNEKLFF.

The chain links TRBV7-3 to TRBJ2-2; D is possibly TRBD1 (6 bases). The V gene's germline CDR1 is SGHTA and CDR2 FQGTGA. The ends were cut back, 5 bases at V and 5 bases at J, with 9 bases in the middle. The CDR3 runs to 13 residues. The CDR3 DNA is TGTGCCAGCAGCCCACAGGGAACCGGGGAGCTGTTTTTT. Residues: CASSPQGTGELFF.

The table lists this clone with a count of one. The chain combines TRBV6-1 with TRBJ2-5, with 11 bases lining up with TRBD2. The DNA end favors TRBJ2-7, so the J call may be wrong. CDR1 and CDR2 from the germline V gene are MNHNS and SASEGT. The CDR3 is 18 amino acids. DNA of the CDR3: TGTGCCAGCAGTGGATCTAGCGGGGGGCGGAATGTGGGATACGAGCAGTACTTC. It translates to CASSGSSGGRNVGYEQYF.

The chain has TRBV28 and TRBJ1-1; D is unclear. The CDR3 loop spans 13 amino acids. The germline V and J ends were trimmed by 9 bases and 5 bases, with 16 bases remaining between them. CDR1 is MDHEN and CDR2 is SYDVKM in the germline V gene. Written as DNA, the CDR3 is TGTGCCAGTCCCTCGCCGCGCGGTACTGAAGCTTTCTTT. It codes for CASPSPRGTEAFF.

The chain employs TRBV9 and TRBJ2-2, with 9 nucleotides matching TRBD2. The CDR3 contains 18 residues. The germline V gene encodes CDR1 SGDLS and CDR2 YYNGEE. V dropped 4 bases and J dropped 6; count of bases not matched to a gene: 16. CDR3 residues: CASSPRGGGGADSGELFF. CDR3 DNA sequence: TGTGCCAGCAGCCCGAGGGGGGGCGGGGGGGCCGATTCCGGGGAGCTGTTTTTT.

This clone has only one observation. The J gene is TRBJ2-7, the V gene TRBV4-2, with 8 nucleotides matching TRBD2. This CDR3 is 17 amino acids long. Unmatched junction bases numbered 8, after V lost 0 bases and J lost 1 base. Germline V gene sequence: CDR1 LGHNA, CDR2 YNFKEQ. CDR3 nucleotides: TGTGCCAGCAGCCAAGATGAGAGCGGGAGTAGATCCTACGAGCAGTACTTC. Encoded protein: CASSQDESGSRSYEQYF.

The J gene is TRBJ2-2, the V gene TRBV4-2; 11 bases fit TRBD2. The CDR3 extends over 17 amino acids. The germline V gene has CDR1 LGHNA and CDR2 YNFKEQ. The junction had 4 bases not matched to a gene; V was cut back by 0 bases and J by 4 bases. CDR3 protein: CASSQETSGILTGELFF. In DNA form, the CDR3 reads TGTGCCAGCAGCCAAGAGACTAGCGGGATTCTCACCGGGGAGCTGTTTTTT.

The chain joins TRBV18 to TRBJ2-3; 8 nucleotides line up with TRBD2. Germline lookup yields CDR1 KGHSH and CDR2 LQKENI. The CDR3 consists of 17 residues. The trim removed 1 base at V and 2 bases at J, leaving 8 bases unmatched. The CDR3 spells CASSPLGVAGLTDTQYF. Here the CDR3 DNA reads TGTGCCAGCTCACCACTGGGAGTAGCGGGACTCACAGATACGCAGTATTTT.

The chain joins TRBV28 to TRBJ2-5; TRBD2 might be the D (6 bases). The germline V and J ends were trimmed by 6 bases and 7 bases, with 9 bases remaining between them. The CDR3 totals 11 residues. Germline V gives CDR1 MDHEN, CDR2 SYDVKM. The CDR3 sequence is CASSTAGTQYF. The CDR3 DNA reads TGTGCCAGCAGCACAGCGGGGACCCAGTACTTC. The entire variable domain, with the rest obtained from reference TRBV28 and TRBJ2-5, is as follows: DVKVTQSSRYLVKRTGEKVFLECVQDMDHENMFWYRQDPGLGLRLIYFSYDVKMKEKGDIPEGYSVSREKKERFSLILESASTNQTSMYLCASSTAGTQYFGPGTRLLVL.

The V and J genes are TRBV7-9 and TRBJ2-3, with TRBD2 matching 8 bases. Germline V gene sequence: CDR1 SEHNR, CDR2 FQNEAQ (reference sequence). CDR3 length equals 16 residues. V lost 5 bases and J lost 0; bases outside the gene matches: 7. CDR3 nucleotides: TGTGCCAGCAGCCAAGGACTAGCCGGCAGCACAGATACGCAGTATTTT. It specifies CASSQGLAGSTDTQYF.

A single count supports this clone. This chain links TRBV5-6 with TRBJ2-2, with D uncertain. Germline CDR1 reads SGHDT; CDR2 reads YYEEEE. The V and J ends lost 1 base and 1 base respectively, with 5 bases between them. This CDR3 spans 14 amino acids. The CDR3 sequence is CASSLSGNTGELFF. The CDR3 bases are TGTGCCAGCAGCTTGTCAGGGAACACCGGGGAGCTGTTTTTT.

The CDR3 protein is CASSVVPGSGNTIYF. DNA of the CDR3: TGTGCCAGCAGCGTAGTTCCGGGATCGGGAAACACCATATATTTT. The rearrangement links TRBV9 to TRBJ1-3; D is uncertain. The length of the CDR3 is 15 residues. Trimming removed 0 bases from V and 4 bases from J, with 11 bases in between. CDR1 and CDR2 (germline): SGDLS, YYNGEE.

The rearrangement joins TRBV6-5 to TRBJ1-6, with unresolved D. The CDR3 runs 13 residues. V was cut by 0 bases and J by 7 bases, with 4 bases left in between. The germline V gene encodes CDR1 MNHEY and CDR2 SVGAGI. CDR3 in amino acids: CASSYSRNSPLHF. In DNA form, the CDR3 reads TGTGCCAGCAGTTACTCGAGGAATTCACCCCTCCACTTT.